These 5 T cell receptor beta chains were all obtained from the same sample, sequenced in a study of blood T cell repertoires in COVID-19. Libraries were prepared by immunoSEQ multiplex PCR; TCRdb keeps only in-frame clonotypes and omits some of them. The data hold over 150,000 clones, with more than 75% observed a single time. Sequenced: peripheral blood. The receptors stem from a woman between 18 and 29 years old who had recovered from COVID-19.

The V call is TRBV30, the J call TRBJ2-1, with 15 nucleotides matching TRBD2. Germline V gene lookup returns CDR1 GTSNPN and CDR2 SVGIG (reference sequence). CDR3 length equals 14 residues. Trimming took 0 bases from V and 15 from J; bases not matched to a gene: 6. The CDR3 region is CAWSVGLAGGPGFF. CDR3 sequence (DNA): TGTGCCTGGAGTGTAGGACTAGCGGGAGGGCCAGGGTTCTTC.

CDR3 nucleotide sequence: TGTGCCAGCAGCTTAACAGGGGCCCGAGTCACTGAAGCTTTCTTT. Its translation: CASSLTGARVTEAFF. The chain carries TRBV5-6 and TRBJ1-1, with 7 bases identical to TRBD1. Germline assignment: CDR1 SGHDT and CDR2 YYEEEE. V trimming: 2 bases; J trimming: 4 bases; junction bases outside the gene matches: 8. This CDR3 spans 15 amino acids.

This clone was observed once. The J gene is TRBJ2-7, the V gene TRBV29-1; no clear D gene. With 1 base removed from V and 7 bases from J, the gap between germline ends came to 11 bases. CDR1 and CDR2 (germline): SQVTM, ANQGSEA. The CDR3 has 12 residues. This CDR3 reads CSVEGRWREQYF. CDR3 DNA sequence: TGCAGCGTTGAAGGGCGTTGGCGGGAGCAGTACTTC.

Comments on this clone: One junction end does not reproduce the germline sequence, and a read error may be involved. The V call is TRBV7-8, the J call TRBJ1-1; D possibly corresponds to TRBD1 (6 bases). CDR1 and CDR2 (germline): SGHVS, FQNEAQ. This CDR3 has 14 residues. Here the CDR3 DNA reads TGTGTCAGCAGGAAACTGGACAGGAACACTGAAGCTTTCTTT. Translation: CVSRKLDRNTEAFF.

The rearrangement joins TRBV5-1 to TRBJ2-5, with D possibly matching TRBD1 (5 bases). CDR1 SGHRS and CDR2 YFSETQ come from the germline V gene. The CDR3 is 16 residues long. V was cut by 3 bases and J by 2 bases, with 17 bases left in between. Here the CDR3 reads CASSSKLQVVQETQYF. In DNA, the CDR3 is TGCGCCAGCAGCTCCAAGTTACAGGTGGTACAAGAGACCCAGTACTTC.